This T cell receptor beta chain originates from a study of T cell responses to AZD1222 COVID-19 vaccine. The data were produced by immunoSEQ multiplex PCR, yet TCRdb's version contains in-frame clones alone and is incomplete. The sample shows 80,000 to 100,000 clones, around nine tenths of them seen only once. The CDR3 consists of 15 residues. The V end lost 2 bases, the J end lost 5 bases, and 13 bases lay between the germline ends. The germline gives CDR1 MNHEY, CDR2 SVGAGI. Sequences were derived from peripheral blood, sampled 28 days after the second AZD1222 dose. The sequence was obtained from an adult who received the AZD1222 COVID-19 vaccine. V and J are TRBV6-5 and TRBJ1-5; weak D call: TRBD1 (6 bases). The CDR3: CASSYQGPTYQPQHF. DNA for the CDR3: TGTGCCAGCAGTTACCAGGGGCCTACTTATCAGCCCCAGCATTTT.